This TCR beta chain was sequenced during a study of cytomegalovirus exposure and HLA in healthy donors. The CDR3 sequence is 13 residues long. V lost 2 bases to trimming and J lost 3 bases, with 8 bases between them. Per the germline V gene, CDR1 is SGHVS and CDR2 is FNYEAQ. With regard to this clone: The antigen is not known.

Overall study results and limits: Exclusion applied to some V segments, including TRBV6-2 and TRBV6-3, as they were indistinguishable. Serostatus for CMV was the only available immune exposure information.

Samples came from healthy bone marrow donors. PCR used 60 Vbeta primers and 13 Jbeta primers. Clones were read by immunoSEQ multiplex PCR, and TCRdb kept only the in-frame ones, dropping some. The sample has tens of thousands of clones; 70% to 85% are singletons. Specimen: PBMCs. The V and J genes are TRBV7-6 and TRBJ2-7, with D hard to call. The receptor was derived from a man aged 45-65 years in good health and CMV-seropositive. As DNA, the CDR3 is TGTGCCAGCAGCTTAAACTTCCTCTACGAGCAGTACTTC. Protein sequence: CASSLNFLYEQYF.